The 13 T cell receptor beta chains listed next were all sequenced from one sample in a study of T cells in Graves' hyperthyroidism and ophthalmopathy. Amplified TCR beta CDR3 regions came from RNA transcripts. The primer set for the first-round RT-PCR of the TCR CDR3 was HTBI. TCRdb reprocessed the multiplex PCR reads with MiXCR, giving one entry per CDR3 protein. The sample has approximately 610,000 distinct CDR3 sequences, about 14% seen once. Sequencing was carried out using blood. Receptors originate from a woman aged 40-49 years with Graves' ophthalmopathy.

CDR3 DNA: TGTGCCATCAGTGAGTCGGACCGGGGACAAGAGACCCAGTACTTC. Translation gives CAISESDRGQETQYF. The V and J genes are TRBV10-3 and TRBJ2-5; D is possibly TRBD2 (5 bases). Trimming removed 0 bases from V and 2 bases from J, with 10 bases in between. Germline V gene data show CDR1 as ENHRY and CDR2 as SYGVKD. The CDR3 length is 15 residues.

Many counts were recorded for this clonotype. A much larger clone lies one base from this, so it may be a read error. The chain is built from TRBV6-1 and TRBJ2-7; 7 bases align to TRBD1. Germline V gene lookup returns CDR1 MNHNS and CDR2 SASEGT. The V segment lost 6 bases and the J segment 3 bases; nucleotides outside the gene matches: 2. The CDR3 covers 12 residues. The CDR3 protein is CASRTGNYEQYF. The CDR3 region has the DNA TGTGCCAGCAGGACAGGGAACTACGAGCAGTACTTC.

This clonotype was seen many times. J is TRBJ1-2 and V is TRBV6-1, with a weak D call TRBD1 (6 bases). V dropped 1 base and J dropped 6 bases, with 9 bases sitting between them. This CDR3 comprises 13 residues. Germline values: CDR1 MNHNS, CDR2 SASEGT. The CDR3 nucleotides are TGTGCCAGCAGTGAAGTGGCAGGGGATGGCTACACCTTC. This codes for CASSEVAGDGYTF.

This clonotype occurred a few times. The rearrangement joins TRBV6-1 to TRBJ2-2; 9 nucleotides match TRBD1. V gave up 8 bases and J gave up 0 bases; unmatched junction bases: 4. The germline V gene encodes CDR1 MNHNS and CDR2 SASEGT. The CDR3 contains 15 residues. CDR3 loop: CASGGTGSNTGELFF. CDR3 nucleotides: TGTGCCAGCGGAGGGACAGGGTCGAACACCGGGGAGCTGTTTTTT.

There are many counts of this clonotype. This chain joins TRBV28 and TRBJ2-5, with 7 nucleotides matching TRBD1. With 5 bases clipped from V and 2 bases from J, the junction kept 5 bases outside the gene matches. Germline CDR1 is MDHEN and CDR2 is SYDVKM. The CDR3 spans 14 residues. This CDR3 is CASSQGQRQETQYF. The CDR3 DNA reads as TGTGCCAGCAGTCAGGGACAGCGGCAAGAGACCCAGTACTTC.

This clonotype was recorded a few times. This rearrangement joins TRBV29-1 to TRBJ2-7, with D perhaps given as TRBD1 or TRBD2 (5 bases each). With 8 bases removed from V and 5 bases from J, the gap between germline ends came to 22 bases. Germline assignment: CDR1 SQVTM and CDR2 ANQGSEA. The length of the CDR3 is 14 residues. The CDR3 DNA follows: TGCAGCAAACACACCGGGACCCGGTGGGACGAGCAGTACTTC. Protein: CSKHTGTRWDEQYF.

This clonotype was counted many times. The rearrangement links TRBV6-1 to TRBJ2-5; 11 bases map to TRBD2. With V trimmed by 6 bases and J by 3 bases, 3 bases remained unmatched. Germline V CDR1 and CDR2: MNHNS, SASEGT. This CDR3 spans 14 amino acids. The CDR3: CASSPTSGEETQYF. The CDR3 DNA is TGTGCCAGCAGCCCGACTAGCGGGGAAGAGACCCAGTACTTC.

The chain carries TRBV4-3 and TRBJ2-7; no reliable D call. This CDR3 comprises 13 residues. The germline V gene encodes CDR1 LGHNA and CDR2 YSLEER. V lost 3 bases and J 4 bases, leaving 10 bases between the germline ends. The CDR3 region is CASSQAPTYEQYF. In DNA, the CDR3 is TGCGCCAGCAGCCAGGCGCCGACATACGAGCAGTACTTC.

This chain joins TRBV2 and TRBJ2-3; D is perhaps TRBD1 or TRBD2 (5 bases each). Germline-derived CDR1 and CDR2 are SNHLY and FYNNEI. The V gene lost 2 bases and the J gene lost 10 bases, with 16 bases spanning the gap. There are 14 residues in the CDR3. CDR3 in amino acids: CASSELGVRLAQYF. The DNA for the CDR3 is TGTGCCAGCAGTGAATTGGGGGTGCGGCTGGCGCAGTATTTT.

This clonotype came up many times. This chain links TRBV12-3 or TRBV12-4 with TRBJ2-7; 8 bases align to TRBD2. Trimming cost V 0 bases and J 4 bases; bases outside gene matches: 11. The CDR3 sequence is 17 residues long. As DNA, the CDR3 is TGTGCCAGCAGTTTAGCGGGGTTCGGGGGCGGGAGGTACGAGCAGTACTTC. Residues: CASSLAGFGGGRYEQYF.

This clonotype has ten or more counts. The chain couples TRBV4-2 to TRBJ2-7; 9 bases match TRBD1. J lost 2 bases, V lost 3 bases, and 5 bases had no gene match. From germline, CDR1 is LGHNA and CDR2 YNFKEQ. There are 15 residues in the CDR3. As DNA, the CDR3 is TGTGCCAGCAGCCACACCGGGACAGGGACCTACGAGCAGTACTTC. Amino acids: CASSHTGTGTYEQYF.

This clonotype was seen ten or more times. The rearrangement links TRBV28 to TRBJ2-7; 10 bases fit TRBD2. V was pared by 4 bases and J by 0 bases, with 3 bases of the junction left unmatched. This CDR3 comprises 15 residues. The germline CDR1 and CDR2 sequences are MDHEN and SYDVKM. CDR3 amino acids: CASSSGTSDSYEQYF. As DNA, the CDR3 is TGTGCCAGCAGTTCCGGGACTAGCGACTCCTACGAGCAGTACTTC.

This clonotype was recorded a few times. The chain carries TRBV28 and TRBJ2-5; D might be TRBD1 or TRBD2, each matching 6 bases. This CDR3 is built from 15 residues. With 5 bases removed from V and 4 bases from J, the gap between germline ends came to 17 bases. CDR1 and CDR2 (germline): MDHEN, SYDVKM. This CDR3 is CASSPWSGARETQYF. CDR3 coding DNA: TGTGCCAGCAGTCCCTGGTCGGGGGCGCGAGAGACCCAGTACTTC.